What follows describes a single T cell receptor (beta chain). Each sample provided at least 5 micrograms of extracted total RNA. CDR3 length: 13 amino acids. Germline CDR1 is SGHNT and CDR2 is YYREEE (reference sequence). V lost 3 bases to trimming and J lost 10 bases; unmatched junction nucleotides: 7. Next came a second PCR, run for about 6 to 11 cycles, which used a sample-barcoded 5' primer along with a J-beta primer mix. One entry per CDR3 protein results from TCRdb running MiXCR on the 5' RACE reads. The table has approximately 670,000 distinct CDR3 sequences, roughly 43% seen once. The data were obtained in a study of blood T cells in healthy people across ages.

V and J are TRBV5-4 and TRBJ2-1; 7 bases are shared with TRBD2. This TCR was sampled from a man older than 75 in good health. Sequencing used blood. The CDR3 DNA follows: TGTGCCAGCAGCTGGATCTACGGGGGGGAGCAGTTCTTC. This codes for CASSWIYGGEQFF. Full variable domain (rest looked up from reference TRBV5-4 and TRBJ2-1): ETGVTQSPTHLIKTRGQQVTLRCSSQSGHNTVSWYQQALGQGPQFIFQYYREEENGRGNFPPRFSGLQFPNYSSELNVNALELDDSALYLCASSWIYGGEQFFGPGTRLTVL.